This entry concerns a single T cell receptor (beta chain). Its antigen is not known. Unstimulated regulatory T cells (CD4+CD25+CD127-), CD4+CD25- non-regulatory cells, CD4 and CD8 cells were FACS-sorted from thawed PBMCs. Measured with immunoSEQ multiplex PCR; TCRdb has only the in-frame clones, and not every one. The sample lists some 62,000 clones; around 98% were seen once. The sample is drawn from a study of Tregs in tolerant kidney transplant recipients. Across the study: Recipients received nonmyeloablative bone marrow transplants from related graft donors, with transient mixed chimerism.

CDR1 and CDR2 (germline): MGHRA, YSYEKL. The CDR3 contains 13 residues. Trimming left V 0 bases short and J 9 bases short, with 11 bases between. Notes on the study in general: Findings come from small patient numbers and require larger validation.

The input for sequencing was Tregs from blood, taken before the transplant. The chain joins TRBV4-1 to TRBJ2-5, with D perhaps matching TRBD2 (5 bases). This clonotype was obtained from a human donor who received a combined kidney and bone marrow transplant. The CDR3 coding sequence is TGCGCCAGCAGCCAAGATCTTCTGAGGGCCCAGTACTTC. It is translated as CASSQDLLRAQYF.